This T cell receptor (beta chain) was retrieved from a study of OX40 agonist ivuxolimab in advanced cancers. Study background: Patients received the agonistic anti-OX40 (CD134) antibody ivuxolimab. Dosing consisted of intravenous ivuxolimab at 0.01 to 10 mg/kg every 2 weeks. Partial responses, seen in three patients, involved one hepatocellular carcinoma and two cutaneous melanomas. Findings of the study overall: Determination of antigen specificity was not performed for the expanded peripheral T cells.

On this clone: Its antigen is unidentified.

The repertoire was sequenced with immunoSEQ multiplex PCR; TCRdb's copy has only in-frame clones and lacks some. The table shows roughly 34,000 clones, with approximately 89% occurring only once. The germline gives CDR1 PRHDT, CDR2 FYEKMQ (reference sequence). The CDR3 runs 15 residues. V lost 5 bases to trimming and J lost 4 bases, with 14 bases between them. The chain joins TRBV13 to TRBJ2-2; the D is unclear. The sequenced sample was CD4+ or CD8+ T cells sorted from blood, obtained in a trial of the OX40 agonist ivuxolimab. This sequence was found in an adult with an advanced solid tumor such as melanoma, head and neck, liver or kidney cancer. CDR3 coding DNA: TGTGCCAGCAGCCCCCGGGTCCGACCCACCGGGGAGCTGTTTTTT. Its protein product is CASSPRVRPTGELFF. The full variable domain, its missing parts supplied by reference TRBV13 and TRBJ2-2, is AAGVIQSPRHLIKEKRETATLKCYPIPRHDTVYWYQQGPGQDPQFLISFYEKMQSDKGSIPDRFSAQQFSDYHSELNMSSLELGDSALYFCASSPRVRPTGELFFGEGSRLTVL.